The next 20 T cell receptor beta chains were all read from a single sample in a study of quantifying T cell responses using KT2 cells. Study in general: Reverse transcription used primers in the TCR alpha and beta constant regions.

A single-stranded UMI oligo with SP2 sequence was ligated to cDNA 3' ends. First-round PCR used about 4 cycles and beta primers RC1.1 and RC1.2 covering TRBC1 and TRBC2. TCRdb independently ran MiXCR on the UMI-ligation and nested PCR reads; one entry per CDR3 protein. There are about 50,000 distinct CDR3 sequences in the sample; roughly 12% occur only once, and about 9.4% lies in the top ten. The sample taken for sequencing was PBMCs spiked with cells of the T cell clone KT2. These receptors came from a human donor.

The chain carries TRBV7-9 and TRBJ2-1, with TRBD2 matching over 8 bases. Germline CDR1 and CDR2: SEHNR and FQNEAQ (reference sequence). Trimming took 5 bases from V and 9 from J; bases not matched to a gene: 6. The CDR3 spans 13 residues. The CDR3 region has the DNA TGTGCCAGCAGCCCCCGGGGGGGGAGTGAGCAGTTCTTC. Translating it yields CASSPRGGSEQFF.

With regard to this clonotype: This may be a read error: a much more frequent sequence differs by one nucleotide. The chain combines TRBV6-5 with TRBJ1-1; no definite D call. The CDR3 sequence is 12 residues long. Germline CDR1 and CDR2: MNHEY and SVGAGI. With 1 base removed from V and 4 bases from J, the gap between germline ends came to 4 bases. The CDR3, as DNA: TGTGCCAGCAGTTACTGGGGCACTGAAGCTTTCTTT. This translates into CASSYWGTEAFF.

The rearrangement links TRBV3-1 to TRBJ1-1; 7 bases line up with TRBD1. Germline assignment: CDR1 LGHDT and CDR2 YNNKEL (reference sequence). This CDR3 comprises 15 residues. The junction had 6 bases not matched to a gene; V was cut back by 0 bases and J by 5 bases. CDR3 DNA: TGTGCCAGCAGCCAAGAGAACAGGGGACGGACTGAAGCTTTCTTT. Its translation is CASSQENRGRTEAFF.

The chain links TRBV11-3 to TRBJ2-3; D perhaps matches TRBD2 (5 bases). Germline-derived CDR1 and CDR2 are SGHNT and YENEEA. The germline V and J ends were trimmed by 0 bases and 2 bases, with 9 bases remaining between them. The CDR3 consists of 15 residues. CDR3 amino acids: CASSLEGRSTDTQYF. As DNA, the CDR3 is TGTGCCAGCAGCTTAGAAGGGAGATCCACAGATACGCAGTATTTT. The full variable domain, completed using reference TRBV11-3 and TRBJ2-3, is EAGVVQSPRYKIIEKKQPVAFWCNPISGHNTLYWYLQNLGQGPELLIRYENEEAVDDSQLPKDRFSAERLKGVDSTLKIQPAELGDSAVYLCASSLEGRSTDTQYFGPGTRLTVL.

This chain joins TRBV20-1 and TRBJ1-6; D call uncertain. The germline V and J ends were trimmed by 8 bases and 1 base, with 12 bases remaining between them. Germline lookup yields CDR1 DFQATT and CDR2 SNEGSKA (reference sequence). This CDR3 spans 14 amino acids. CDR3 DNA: TGCAGTATATACCTTAAGTCCTATAATTCACCCCTCCACTTT. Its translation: CSIYLKSYNSPLHF.

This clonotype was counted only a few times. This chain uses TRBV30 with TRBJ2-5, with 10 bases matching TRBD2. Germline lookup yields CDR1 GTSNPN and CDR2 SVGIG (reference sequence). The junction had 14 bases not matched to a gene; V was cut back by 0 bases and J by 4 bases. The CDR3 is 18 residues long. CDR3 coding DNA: TGTGCCTGGAGTGTACTTCCCCTAGCGGGGGTACGGGGAGAGACCCAGTACTTC. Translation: CAWSVLPLAGVRGETQYF.

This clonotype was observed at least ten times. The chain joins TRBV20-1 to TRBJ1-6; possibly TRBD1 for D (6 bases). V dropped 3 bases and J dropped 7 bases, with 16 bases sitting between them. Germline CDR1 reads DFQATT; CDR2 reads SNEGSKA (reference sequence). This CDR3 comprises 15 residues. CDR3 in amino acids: CSARARGGPNSPLHF. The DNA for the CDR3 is TGCAGTGCTAGGGCCCGAGGGGGACCAAATTCACCCCTCCACTTT.

CDR3 DNA: TGTGCCAGCAGCGTAGGGGGTGGGCCCGACTATGGCTACACCTTC. Translated, it gives CASSVGGGPDYGYTF. The V call is TRBV9, the J call TRBJ1-2; no definite D call. Trimming removed 0 bases at V and 3 bases at J, with 12 bases between. CDR1 is SGDLS and CDR2 is YYNGEE in the germline V gene. This CDR3 spans 15 amino acids.

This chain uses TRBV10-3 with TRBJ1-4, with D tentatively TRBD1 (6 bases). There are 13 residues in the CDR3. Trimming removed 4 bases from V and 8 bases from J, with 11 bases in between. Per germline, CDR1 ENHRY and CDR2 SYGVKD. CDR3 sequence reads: CAISAGVGEKLFF. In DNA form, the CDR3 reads TGTGCCATCAGTGCAGGGGTAGGGGAAAAACTGTTTTTT.

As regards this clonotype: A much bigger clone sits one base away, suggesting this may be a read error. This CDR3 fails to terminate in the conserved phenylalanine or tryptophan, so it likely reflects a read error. In nucleotides, the CDR3 is TGCAGTGCTAGAACGTCGGGAGGAGCCTACGAGCAGTACTCC. Encoded protein: CSARTSGGAYEQYS. V usage is TRBV20-1 and J usage is TRBJ2-7; 7 bases align to TRBD2. V dropped 2 bases and J dropped 2; count of bases not matched to a gene: 6. Germline assignment: CDR1 DFQATT and CDR2 SNEGSKA (reference sequence). The CDR3 totals 14 residues.

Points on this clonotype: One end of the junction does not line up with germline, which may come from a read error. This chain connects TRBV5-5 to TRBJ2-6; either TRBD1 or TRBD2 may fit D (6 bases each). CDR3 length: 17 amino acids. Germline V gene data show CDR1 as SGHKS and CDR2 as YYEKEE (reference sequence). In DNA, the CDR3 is TGTGCCAGCAGCCTACGGGTCTGGGGTACGGGGGCCTACGTCCTGACTTTC. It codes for CASSLRVWGTGAYVLTF.

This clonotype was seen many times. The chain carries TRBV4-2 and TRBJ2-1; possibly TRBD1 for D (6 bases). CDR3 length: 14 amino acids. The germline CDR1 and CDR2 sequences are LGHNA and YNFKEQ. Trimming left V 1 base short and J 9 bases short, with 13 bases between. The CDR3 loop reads CASSQAARGSEQFF. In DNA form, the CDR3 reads TGTGCCAGCAGCCAAGCCGCCAGGGGCAGTGAGCAGTTCTTC.

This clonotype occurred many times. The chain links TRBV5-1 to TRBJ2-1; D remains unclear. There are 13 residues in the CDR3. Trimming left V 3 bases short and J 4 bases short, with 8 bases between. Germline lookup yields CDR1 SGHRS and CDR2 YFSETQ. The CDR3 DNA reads TGCGCCAGCAGCTCAGACGGATACAATGAGCAGTTCTTC. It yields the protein CASSSDGYNEQFF.

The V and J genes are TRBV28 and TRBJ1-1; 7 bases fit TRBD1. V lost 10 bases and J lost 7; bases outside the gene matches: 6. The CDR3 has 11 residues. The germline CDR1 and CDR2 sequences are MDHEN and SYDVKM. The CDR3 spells CAITGDFEAFF. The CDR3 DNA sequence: TGTGCCATCACAGGGGATTTTGAAGCTTTCTTT.

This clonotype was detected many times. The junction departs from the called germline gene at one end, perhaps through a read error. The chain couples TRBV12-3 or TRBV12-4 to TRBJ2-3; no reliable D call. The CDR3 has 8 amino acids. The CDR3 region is CASSPRHW. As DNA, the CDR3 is TGTGCCAGCAGTCCCCGGCACTGG.

The CDR3 nucleotides are TGTGCCAGCAGGTCCGACAGCTCCACCGATTTTTCCTATGGCTACACCTTC. It codes for CASRSDSSTDFSYGYTF. The rearrangement links TRBV12-3 or TRBV12-4 to TRBJ1-2; TRBD1 might be the D (5 bases). CDR3 length: 17 residues. Trimming left V 6 bases short and J 4 bases short, with 24 bases between.

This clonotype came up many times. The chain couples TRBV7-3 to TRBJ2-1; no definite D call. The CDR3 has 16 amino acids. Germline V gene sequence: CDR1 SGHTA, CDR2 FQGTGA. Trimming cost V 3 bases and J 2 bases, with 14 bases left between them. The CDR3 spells CASSFQAWATYNEQFF. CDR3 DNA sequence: TGTGCCAGCAGCTTTCAGGCCTGGGCCACCTACAATGAGCAGTTCTTC.

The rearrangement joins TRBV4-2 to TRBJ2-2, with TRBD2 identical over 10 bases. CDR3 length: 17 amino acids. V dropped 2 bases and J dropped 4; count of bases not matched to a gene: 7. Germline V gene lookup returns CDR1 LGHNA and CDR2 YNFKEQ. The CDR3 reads CASSQPSSGSFTGELFF. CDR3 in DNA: TGTGCCAGCAGCCAACCTTCTAGCGGGAGTTTCACCGGGGAGCTGTTTTTT.

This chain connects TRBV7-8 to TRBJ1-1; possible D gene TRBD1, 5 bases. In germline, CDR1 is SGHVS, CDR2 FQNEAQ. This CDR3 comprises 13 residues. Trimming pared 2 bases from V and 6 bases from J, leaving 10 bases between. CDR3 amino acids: CASSLTGTSEAFF. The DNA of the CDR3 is TGTGCCAGCAGCTTAACCGGGACCTCTGAAGCTTTCTTT.

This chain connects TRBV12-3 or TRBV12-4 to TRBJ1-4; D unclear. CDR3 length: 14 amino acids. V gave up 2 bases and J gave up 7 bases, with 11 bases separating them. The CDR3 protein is CASSLHPAREKLFF. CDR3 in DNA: TGTGCCAGCAGTTTACACCCGGCTCGTGAAAAACTGTTTTTT.